Following are 31 T cell receptor beta chains from one sample sequenced in a study of OX40 agonist ivuxolimab in advanced cancers. The method was the immunoSEQ multiplex PCR assay. In its TCRdb copy, this immuneACCESS table keeps in-frame sequences only and misses some clones. Where compared with another copy, unresolved V genes explain less than half of these, and the others have no known cause. The sample profile shows about 76,000 clones; roughly nine tenths of them were found once. The ten largest account for 0.19% of the sample. The sequenced sample was CD4+ or CD8+ T cells sorted from blood, obtained in a trial of the OX40 agonist ivuxolimab. All receptors derive from an adult with an advanced solid tumor such as melanoma, head and neck, liver or kidney cancer.

V gene TRBV21-1 combines with J gene TRBJ2-5; no check of the table's D call, TRBD2, against the DNA was made. TRBV21-1 is shown as a pseudogene. CDR3 length: 16 residues. CDR3 DNA sequence: TGTGCCAGCAGCAAAGTTATGGGCGGGGCCGAAGAGACCCAGTACTTC. This gives the protein CASSKVMGGAEETQYF.

This clone was counted between two and nine times. The chain links TRBV6-1 to TRBJ1-5; D call uncertain. With 2 bases removed from V and 5 bases from J, the gap between germline ends came to 10 bases. The germline V gene encodes CDR1 MNHNS and CDR2 SASEGT. This CDR3 spans 14 amino acids. CDR3 nucleotides: TGTGCCAGCAGTGAAATTCGCTACGATCAGCCCCAGCATTTT. Translated, it gives CASSEIRYDQPQHF.

The rearrangement uses TRBV19 and TRBJ2-1; 13 bases line up with TRBD2. CDR1 and CDR2 from the germline V gene are LNHDA and SQIVND (reference sequence). CDR3 length equals 17 residues. V gave up 7 bases and J gave up 4 bases; unmatched junction bases: 10. CDR3 nucleotides: TGTGCCAGTAAGGCACTAGCGGGAGGGCCGGATTACAATGAGCAGTTCTTC. Translating it yields CASKALAGGPDYNEQFF.

The chain joins TRBV30 to TRBJ2-1, with D unresolved. V lost 1 base, J lost 6 bases, and 7 bases lay in between. Germline loops: CDR1 GTSNPN, CDR2 SVGIG (reference sequence). CDR3 length: 12 amino acids. CDR3 region: CAWSGQFNEQFF. The CDR3 region has the DNA TGTGCCTGGAGTGGGCAGTTCAATGAGCAGTTCTTC.

This sequence joins TRBV6-6 and TRBJ2-2; D unresolved. The V gene lost 3 bases and the J gene lost 7 bases, with 9 bases spanning the gap. The CDR3 spans 13 residues. Germline assignment: CDR1 MNHNY and CDR2 SVGAGI (reference sequence). DNA for the CDR3: TGTGCCAGCAGTTATGCCCACGACGGGGAGCTGTTTTTT. Amino acid sequence: CASSYAHDGELFF.

The gene calls are TRBV9 and TRBJ2-7; D call uncertain. The CDR3 is made up of 12 amino acids. The V end lost 3 bases, the J end lost 4 bases, and 8 bases lay between the germline ends. Germline assignment: CDR1 SGDLS and CDR2 YYNGEE. The CDR3 here is CASSEPGYEQYF. The CDR3 DNA reads TGTGCCAGCAGCGAACCCGGGTACGAGCAGTACTTC.

CDR3 in amino acids: CASSQDLPAGWVSTEAFF. DNA for the CDR3: TGCGCCAGCAGCCAAGATTTGCCGGCGGGTTGGGTGAGCACTGAAGCTTTCTTT. The rearrangement links TRBV4-1 to TRBJ1-1, with unresolved D. Germline V gene data show CDR1 as MGHRA and CDR2 as YSYEKL. Deletions cut 0 bases from V and 4 bases from J, with 21 bases between. The CDR3 totals 18 residues.

The CDR3 sequence: CASSLLGSSKQYF. The CDR3 nucleotides are TGCGCCAGCAGCTTGTTGGGTTCGTCTAAGCAGTACTTC. V usage is TRBV5-1 and J usage is TRBJ2-5, with D unresolved. Trimming cost V 1 base and J 11 bases, with 15 bases left between them. The germline gives CDR1 SGHRS, CDR2 YFSETQ. This CDR3 has 13 amino acids.

This chain connects TRBV9 to TRBJ1-1; maybe TRBD1 (5 bases). Germline V gives CDR1 SGDLS, CDR2 YYNGEE. The CDR3 length is 16 residues. Deletions cut 3 bases from V and 3 bases from J, with 18 bases between. The CDR3 DNA reads as TGTGCCAGCAGCGGCGGTTGGGGCCAAGGATACACTGAAGCTTTCTTT. Translation gives CASSGGWGQGYTEAFF.

V is TRBV4-1 and J is TRBJ2-3, with D uncertain. This CDR3 region has 15 residues. Germline V gene lookup returns CDR1 MGHRA and CDR2 YSYEKL. With 0 bases removed from V and 6 bases from J, the gap between germline ends came to 13 bases. DNA of the CDR3: TGCGCCAGCAGCCAAGATAACTCCCGGGCGGATACGCAGTATTTT. Protein product: CASSQDNSRADTQYF.

V gene TRBV9 combines with J gene TRBJ2-5, with 12 bases lining up with TRBD2. The ends lost 1 base at V and 2 bases at J; junction bases unmatched: 9. There are 18 residues in the CDR3. CDR1 is SGDLS and CDR2 is YYNGEE in the germline V gene. CDR3 loop: CASSVKTSGSWRQETQYF. CDR3 DNA: TGTGCCAGCAGCGTAAAGACTAGCGGGAGTTGGCGGCAAGAGACCCAGTACTTC.

The rearrangement links TRBV7-3 to TRBJ1-2; 9 positions agree with TRBD1. This CDR3 comprises 16 residues. Looked up from germline, CDR1 is SGHTA and CDR2 is FQGTGA. V lost 5 bases, J lost 8 bases, and 15 bases stayed unmatched. The CDR3 bases are TGTGCCAGCAGCCCGCAACAGGGGGCAAATTTTCGGGGCTACACCTTC. Translated: CASSPQQGANFRGYTF.

The chain couples TRBV2 to TRBJ1-6; no clear D gene. V was cut by 0 bases and J by 10 bases, with 13 bases left in between. There are 15 residues in the CDR3. CDR1 is SNHLY and CDR2 is FYNNEI in the germline V gene. CDR3 sequence (DNA): TGTGCCAGCAGTGAAGCGCCTGAAGTGGGCTCACCCCTCCACTTT. The encoded protein is CASSEAPEVGSPLHF. The complete variable domain, with remaining parts taken from reference TRBV2 and TRBJ1-6, reads EPEVTQTPSHQVTQMGQEVILRCVPISNHLYFYWYRQILGQKVEFLVSFYNNEISEKSEIFDDQFSVERPDGSNFTLKIRSTKLEDSAMYFCASSEAPEVGSPLHFGNGTRLTVT.

The chain couples TRBV6-5 to TRBJ1-6, with 7 positions matching TRBD1. V was pared by 5 bases and J by 7 bases, with 5 bases of the junction left unmatched. Looked up from germline, CDR1 is MNHEY and CDR2 is SVGAGI. CDR3 size: 14 residues. DNA for the CDR3: TGTGCCAGCAGTCTCGGACAGGAAAATTCACCCCTCCACTTT. Translating it yields CASSLGQENSPLHF.

This clone was observed once. The chain couples TRBV25-1 to TRBJ1-1, with 8 bases matching TRBD1. V shed 6 bases, J shed 4 bases, and the junction held 7 bases outside the gene matches. Germline CDR1 is MGHDK and CDR2 is SYGVNS. The CDR3 spans 14 residues. CDR3: CASSSDRVSTEAFF. In DNA, the CDR3 is TGTGCCAGCAGCTCGGACAGGGTCAGCACTGAAGCTTTCTTT.

The chain uses TRBV5-1 and TRBJ2-5, with D hard to call. The V gene lost 7 bases and the J gene lost 7 bases, with 26 bases spanning the gap. This CDR3 comprises 16 residues. Per the germline V gene, CDR1 is SGHRS and CDR2 is YFSETQ. The CDR3, as DNA: TGCGCCAGCCGCACCACGGTGGGGTCTAGGAAAGGGACCCAGTACTTC. Residues: CASRTTVGSRKGTQYF.

V gene TRBV28 combines with J gene TRBJ1-5; 10 nucleotides align to TRBD1. This CDR3 spans 14 amino acids. J lost 4 bases, V lost 6 bases, and 3 bases had no gene match. From germline, CDR1 is MDHEN and CDR2 SYDVKM. The CDR3 nucleotides are TGTGCCAGCAGCTGGGACAGGGGTAATCAGCCCCAGCATTTT. Its protein is CASSWDRGNQPQHF. Using reference TRBV28 and TRBJ1-5 for the parts outside the CDR3, the full variable domain is DVKVTQSSRYLVKRTGEKVFLECVQDMDHENMFWYRQDPGLGLRLIYFSYDVKMKEKGDIPEGYSVSREKKERFSLILESASTNQTSMYLCASSWDRGNQPQHFGDGTRLSIL.

About this clone itself: The sample contains more than one DNA sequence encoding this CDR3. This chain links TRBV14 with TRBJ1-2; D remains ambiguous. The CDR3 is made up of 14 amino acids. Germline CDR1 reads SGHDN; CDR2 reads FVKESK. The V end was cut by 4 bases, the J end by 7 bases, with 16 bases between. The DNA for the CDR3 is TGTGCCAGCAGCCGAATGGATAGGGTCTTTGGCTACACCTTC. It is translated as CASSRMDRVFGYTF.

The chain employs TRBV5-6 and TRBJ2-5, with D possibly TRBD2 on 6 matching bases. The CDR3 contains 15 residues. Germline V gene data show CDR1 as SGHDT and CDR2 as YYEEEE. V shed 4 bases and J shed 5 bases, with 18 bases lying between them. CDR3 sequence reads: CASSRRPWGEETQYF. In DNA form, the CDR3 reads TGTGCCAGCAGCCGGAGGCCATGGGGGGAGGAGACCCAGTACTTC.

This chain connects TRBV11-2 to TRBJ2-7; D not certain. Trimming left V 2 bases short and J 6 bases short, with 17 bases between. The CDR3 extends over 15 amino acids. Germline CDR1 reads SGHAT; CDR2 reads FQNNGV. This CDR3 reads CASSLLRVGLGEQYV. The CDR3 DNA is TGTGCCAGCAGCTTACTCAGAGTCGGTCTAGGCGAGCAGTACGTC.

This chain connects TRBV10-3 to TRBJ2-7; 14 nucleotides align to TRBD2. V was pared by 8 bases and J by 6 bases, with 6 bases of the junction left unmatched. Germline CDR1 reads ENHRY; CDR2 reads SYGVKD. The CDR3 runs to 14 residues. CDR3 in amino acids: CAIAGLAGGIEQYF. The CDR3 bases are TGTGCCATCGCAGGACTAGCGGGAGGTATCGAGCAGTACTTC.

The chain combines TRBV2 with TRBJ2-2, with 9 bases matching TRBD2. In germline, CDR1 is SNHLY, CDR2 FYNNEI. V was clipped by 0 bases and J by 5 bases; unmatched bases: 13. The CDR3 is 19 residues long. For the CDR3, the DNA is TGTGCCAGCAGTGAAGCGATGGTTAGCGGGGGCCGAAGAACCGGGGAGCTGTTTTTT. Residues: CASSEAMVSGGRRTGELFF.

This rearrangement joins TRBV7-8 to TRBJ2-3; TRBD1 aligns across 7 bases. Germline CDR1 is SGHVS and CDR2 is FQNEAQ. V dropped 5 bases and J dropped 4; count of bases not matched to a gene: 6. This CDR3 comprises 14 residues. CDR3 in DNA: TGTGCCAGCAGCCGACAGGGATGGGCAGATACGCAGTATTTT. The encoded protein is CASSRQGWADTQYF.

The rearrangement joins TRBV28 to TRBJ1-2; 7 bases map to TRBD1. The length of the CDR3 is 14 residues. Germline CDR1 MDHEN, CDR2 SYDVKM. The J segment lost 5 bases and the V segment lost 3 bases, leaving 6 bases of the junction unmatched. The CDR3 is CASSFLQGYYGYTF. The CDR3 bases are TGTGCCAGCAGTTTCCTACAGGGGTATTATGGCTACACCTTC.

V and J are TRBV5-1 and TRBJ2-3; 8 bases fit TRBD2. Germline CDR1 SGHRS, CDR2 YFSETQ. The CDR3 sequence is 16 residues long. V lost 5 bases to trimming and J lost 1 base; unmatched junction nucleotides: 9. CDR3 DNA sequence: TGCGCCAGCAGGGAACCCCGGGGGGGCGGCACAGATACGCAGTATTTT. Its translation is CASREPRGGGTDTQYF.

CDR3 in DNA: TGTGCCAGCAGTGCCCGAATGGCAGGGCGCACTGAAGCTTTCTTT. Its protein is CASSARMAGRTEAFF. The V gene is TRBV25-1, the J gene TRBJ1-1, with a tentative D call TRBD1 (5 bases). The CDR3 sequence is 15 residues long. Trimming removed 4 bases from V and 4 bases from J, with 16 bases in between. Per germline, CDR1 MGHDK and CDR2 SYGVNS.

The chain couples TRBV11-2 to TRBJ2-7; weak D call: TRBD2 (6 bases). The CDR3 consists of 16 residues. V was pared by 5 bases and J by 0 bases, with 17 bases between. From germline, CDR1 is SGHAT and CDR2 FQNNGV. CDR3 bases: TGTGCCAGCAGCCCGCTAGGACGGGAGAACTCCTACGAGCAGTACGTC. Amino acids: CASSPLGRENSYEQYV.

V gene TRBV9 combines with J gene TRBJ1-5, with TRBD1 matching 10 bases. J was trimmed by 1 base and V by 4 bases; bases with no gene match: 8. This CDR3 has 17 amino acids. Germline lookup yields CDR1 SGDLS and CDR2 YYNGEE. The CDR3 DNA is TGTGCCAGCAGCCCGGGACAGGGGCCGACCAGCAATCAGCCCCAGCATTTT. Translated, it gives CASSPGQGPTSNQPQHF. Using reference TRBV9 and TRBJ1-5 for the parts outside the CDR3, the full variable domain is DSGVTQTPKHLITATGQRVTLRCSPRSGDLSVYWYQQSLDQGLQFLIQYYNGEERAKGNILERFSAQQFPDLHSELNLSSLELGDSALYFCASSPGQGPTSNQPQHFGDGTRLSIL.

Here the CDR3 DNA reads TGTGCCACCGCAGGCTACGAAGCGCAGTACTTC. It yields the protein CATAGYEAQYF. This chain links TRBV6-6 with TRBJ2-7; D unclear. The germline V gene has CDR1 MNHNY and CDR2 SVGAGI (reference sequence). Between the trimmed V and J ends, which lost 10 bases and 9 bases, there was a span of 16 bases. The CDR3 covers 11 residues.

In nucleotides, the CDR3 is TGCGCCAGCAGTCTGAGGGTGGAGACCGGGGAGCTGTTTTTT. Amino acid sequence: CASSLRVETGELFF. The rearrangement links TRBV10-1 to TRBJ2-2; D might be TRBD2 (5 bases). Trimming left V 5 bases short and J 5 bases short, with 12 bases between. The CDR3 has 14 residues. Germline lookup yields CDR1 WNHNN and CDR2 SYGVQD (reference sequence).

This clone was picked up a small number of times. The chain couples TRBV5-1 to TRBJ2-1; 8 bases line up with TRBD1. The J segment lost 5 bases and the V segment lost 3 bases, leaving 10 bases of the junction unmatched. Germline CDR1 reads SGHRS; CDR2 reads YFSETQ. CDR3 size: 16 residues. CDR3 DNA sequence: TGCGCCAGCAGCTCACAGGGGGTTGGTGGGAACAATGAGCAGTTCTTC. As protein: CASSSQGVGGNNEQFF. The variable domain in full, with the rest retrieved from reference TRBV5-1 and TRBJ2-1, is KAGVTQTPRYLIKTRGQQVTLSCSPISGHRSVSWYQQTPGQGLQFLFEYFSETQRNKGNFPGRFSGRQFSNSRSEMNVSTLELGDSALYLCASSSQGVGGNNEQFFGPGTRLTVL.